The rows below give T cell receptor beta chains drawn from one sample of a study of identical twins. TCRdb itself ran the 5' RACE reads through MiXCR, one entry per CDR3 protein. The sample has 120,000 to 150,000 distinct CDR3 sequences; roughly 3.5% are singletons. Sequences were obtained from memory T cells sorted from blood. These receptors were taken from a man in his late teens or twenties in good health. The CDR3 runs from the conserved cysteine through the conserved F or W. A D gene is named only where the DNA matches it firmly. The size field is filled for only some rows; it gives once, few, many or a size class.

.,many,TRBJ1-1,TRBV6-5,CASSYRGGTEAFF,TGTGCCAGCAGTTACCGAGGGGGGACTGAAGCTTTCTTT
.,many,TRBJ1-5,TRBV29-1,CSVVAGGNQPQHF,TGCAGCGTTGTTGCAGGGGGCAATCAGCCCCAGCATTTT
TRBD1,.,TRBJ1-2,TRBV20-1,CSASTRDRGFGYTF,TGCAGTGCTAGCACGCGGGACAGGGGCTTCGGCTACACCTTC
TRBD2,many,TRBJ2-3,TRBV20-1,CSAARTSGSTDTQYF,TGCAGTGCTGCCCGGACTAGCGGGAGCACAGATACGCAGTATTTT
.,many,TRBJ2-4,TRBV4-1,CASSQFSGGAGRRNIQYF,TGCGCCAGCAGCCAATTTTCAGGGGGGGCAGGGCGGAGGAACATTCAGTACTTC
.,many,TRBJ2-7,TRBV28,CASSKSSYEQYF,TGTGCCAGCAGCAAAAGCTCCTACGAGCAGTACTTC
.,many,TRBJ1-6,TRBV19,CASRGLSSYNSPLHF,TGTGCCAGTAGGGGCCTGAGCTCCTATAATTCACCCCTCCACTTT
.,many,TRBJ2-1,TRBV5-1,CASSQGPGEQFF,TGCGCCAGCAGCCAAGGACCGGGTGAGCAGTTCTTC
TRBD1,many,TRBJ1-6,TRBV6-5,CASSSNRGSGSPLHF,TGTGCCAGCAGTTCGAACAGGGGGAGCGGCTCACCCCTCCACTTT
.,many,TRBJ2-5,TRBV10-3,CAISESIEETQYF,TGTGCCATCAGTGAGTCGATTGAAGAGACCCAGTACTTC
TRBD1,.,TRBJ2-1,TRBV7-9,CASSLGTGTGAYNEQFF,TGTGCCAGCAGCTTAGGGACCGGGACAGGGGCATACAATGAGCAGTTCTTC
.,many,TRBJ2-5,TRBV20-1,CSALQPTETQYF,TGCAGTGCTCTACAACCCACGGAGACCCAGTACTTC
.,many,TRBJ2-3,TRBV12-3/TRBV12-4,CASSFSFSPSGGADTQYF,TGTGCCAGCAGTTTTTCCTTCTCACCCTCCGGGGGCGCAGATACGCAGTATTTT
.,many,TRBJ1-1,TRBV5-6,CASSLAYRQRAFF,TGTGCCAGCAGCTTGGCCTACAGGCAGAGAGCTTTCTTT
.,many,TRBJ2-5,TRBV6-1,CASRTSRMETQYF,TGTGCCAGCCGGACCTCACGGATGGAGACCCAGTACTTC
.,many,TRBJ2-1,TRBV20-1,CSADPLGLIGAYNEQFF,TGCAGTGCAGATCCTCTTGGGCTCATCGGGGCCTACAATGAGCAGTTCTTC
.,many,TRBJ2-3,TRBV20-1,CSATDRSLSTDTQYF,TGCAGTGCTACCGACAGATCCTTGAGCACAGATACGCAGTATTTT
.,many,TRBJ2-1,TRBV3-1,CASSQVQRGLILNEQFF,TGTGCCAGCAGCCAAGTACAACGGGGACTCATCCTCAATGAGCAGTTCTTC
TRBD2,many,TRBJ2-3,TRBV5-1,CASSLGSAGGTDTQYF,TGCGCCAGCAGCTTGGGCTCAGCGGGGGGCACAGATACGCAGTATTTT
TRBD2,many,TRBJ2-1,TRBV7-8,CASYPSLREGHNEQFF,TGTGCCAGCTACCCCAGTCTCCGGGAGGGACACAATGAGCAGTTCTTC
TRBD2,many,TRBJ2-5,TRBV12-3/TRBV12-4,CASSRLAGEETQYF,TGTGCCAGCAGCAGACTAGCGGGAGAAGAGACCCAGTACTTC
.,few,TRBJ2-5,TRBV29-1,CSSSWQGTQYF,TGCAGCTCCTCATGGCAGGGGACCCAGTACTTC
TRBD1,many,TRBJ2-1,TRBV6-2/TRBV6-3,CASRRAGTGSINEQFF,TGTGCCAGCAGACGGGCCGGGACAGGCTCTATCAATGAGCAGTTCTTC
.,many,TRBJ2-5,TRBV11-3,CASSLGQAEETQYF,TGTGCCAGCAGCTTAGGACAGGCCGAAGAGACCCAGTACTTC
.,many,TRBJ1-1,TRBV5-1,CASSLRAHGNTEAFF,TGCGCCAGCAGCTTGAGGGCTCATGGGAACACTGAAGCTTTCTTT
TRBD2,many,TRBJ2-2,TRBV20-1,CSAERGGSGTGELFF,TGCAGTGCTGAACGGGGCGGGAGTGGGACCGGGGAGCTGTTTTTT
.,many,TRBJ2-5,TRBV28,CASRMDEGIETQYF,TGTGCCAGCAGGATGGATGAGGGAATTGAGACCCAGTACTTC
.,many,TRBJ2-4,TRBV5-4,CASSLGGSATKNIQYF,TGTGCCAGCAGCTTAGGAGGGAGTGCGACCAAAAACATTCAGTACTTC
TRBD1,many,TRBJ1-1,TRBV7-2,CASSPSGGYTEAFF,TGTGCCAGCAGCCCATCAGGGGGTTACACTGAAGCTTTCTTT
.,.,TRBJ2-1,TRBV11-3,CASSGGPLGDEQFF,TGTGCCAGCAGTGGAGGACCGTTGGGCGATGAGCAGTTCTTC